This T cell receptor (beta chain) was sequenced during a study of molecular identifiers for immune sequencing clone quantification. The wider study: Naive CD8 cell RNA, from roughly 20,000 or 100,000 cells, was split five ways in replicates, with four sequenced.

RNA fractions of 10%, 30% or 50% and about 19,000 to 1,100,000 sorted cells were the source of naive CD8 libraries. The CDR3 is 17 residues long. CDR1 is SGHAT, CDR2 FQNNGV, per germline. The ends lost 1 base at V and 2 bases at J; junction bases unmatched: 5. TCRdb analysed the PCR reads with MiXCR anew, one entry per CDR3 protein. The sample includes more than 85,000 distinct CDR3 sequences, roughly a third of them seen just once. Sequenced input: naive CD8+ T cells from blood, with Jurkat cell RNA spiked in. The sample's subset: FACS-sorted CD8+CD4-CCR7+CD45RA+ naive T cells. The clonotype originates from a human donor in good health. Some libraries in this study had Jurkat cell RNA spiked in. V and J are TRBV11-2 and TRBJ2-1; TRBD1 matches 10 bases. CDR3 loop: CASSLGMGTGAYNEQFF. Here the CDR3 DNA reads TGTGCCAGCAGCTTAGGGATGGGGACAGGGGCCTACAATGAGCAGTTCTTC.